This T cell receptor (beta chain) was profiled in a study of cytomegalovirus exposure and HLA in healthy donors. Losses at the gene ends were 3 bases for V and 8 bases for J; bases not matched to a gene: 6. This CDR3 comprises 15 residues. Germline CDR1 SEHNR, CDR2 FQNEAQ (reference sequence). Comment on this clone: Its antigen is still unknown.

With 60 Vbeta and 13 Jbeta primers, the PCR was carried out. Sequenced by immunoSEQ multiplex PCR; TCRdb stores in-frame clones only, minus some. The listing records under 85,000 clones. Study conclusions and caveats: Immune exposure information available was restricted to CMV serostatus. In an earlier analysis, in some 540 donors, most V segments appeared productive either ~87% or ~30% of the time.

The sequence was obtained from a boy aged 5-17 years in good health and CMV-seronegative. Sequenced material: PBMCs. J is TRBJ1-6 and V is TRBV7-9, with 8 bases that match TRBD1. The CDR3 protein is CASSFQGAGDSPLHF. In DNA form, the CDR3 reads TGTGCCAGCAGCTTCCAGGGGGCAGGGGATTCACCCCTCCACTTT.